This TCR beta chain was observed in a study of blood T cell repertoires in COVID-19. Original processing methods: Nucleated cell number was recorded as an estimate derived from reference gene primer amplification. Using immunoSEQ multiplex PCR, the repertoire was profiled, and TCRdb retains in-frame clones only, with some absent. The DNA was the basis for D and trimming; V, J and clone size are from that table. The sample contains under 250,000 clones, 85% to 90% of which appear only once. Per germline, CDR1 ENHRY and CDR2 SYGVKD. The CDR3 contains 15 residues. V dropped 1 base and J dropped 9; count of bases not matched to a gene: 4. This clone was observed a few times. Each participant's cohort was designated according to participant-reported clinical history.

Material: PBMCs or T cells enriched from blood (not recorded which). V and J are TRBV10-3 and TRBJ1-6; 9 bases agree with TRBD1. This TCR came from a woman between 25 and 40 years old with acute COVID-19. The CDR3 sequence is CAISELGQGGSPLHF. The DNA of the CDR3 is TGTGCCATCAGTGAGTTGGGACAGGGAGGTTCACCCCTCCACTTT.